The 14 T cell receptor beta chains presented below share a single source sample, sequenced in a study of blood T cell repertoires in COVID-19. TCRdb keeps only in-frame clones here, not all; method: immunoSEQ multiplex PCR. Of about 240,000 clones in the sample, around 90% were seen once. Sequencing was carried out using peripheral blood. The receptors here all came from a man in his sixties who had recovered from COVID-19.

This sequence joins TRBV6-6 and TRBJ2-7; D unclear. The length of the CDR3 is 15 residues. V was clipped by 6 bases and J by 3 bases, with 18 bases between them. From germline, CDR1 is MNHNY and CDR2 SVGAGI (reference sequence). The CDR3 region has the DNA TGTGCCAGCAGCCTCCAGACTCCCCGGGTCTACGAGCAGTACTTC. The encoded protein is CASSLQTPRVYEQYF.

This chain uses TRBV3-1 (or the pseudogene TRBV3-2) with TRBJ1-4; possible D gene TRBD1, 6 bases. The germline V and J ends were trimmed by 3 bases and 10 bases, with 24 bases remaining between them. This CDR3 comprises 17 residues. Germline V gene sequence: CDR1 LGHDT, CDR2 YNNKEL (reference sequence). For the CDR3, the DNA is TGTGCCAGCAGCCAGGACGACCCGGGACACAAAAGGGGAAAACTGTTTTTT. This sequence encodes CASSQDDPGHKRGKLFF.

CDR3 protein: CASSPPAEGFGQPQHF. The DNA for the CDR3 is TGTGCCAGCTCACCACCCGCGGAAGGATTTGGTCAGCCCCAGCATTTT. The V call is TRBV18, the J call TRBJ1-5; D uncertain. The V end lost 0 bases, the J end lost 6 bases, and 15 bases lay between the germline ends. Germline CDR1 is KGHSH and CDR2 is LQKENI. The CDR3 covers 16 residues.

Only one count was recorded for this clone. The chain links TRBV4-2 to TRBJ2-1, with D maybe TRBD2 (6 bases). Germline CDR1 and CDR2: LGHNA and YNFKEQ. Trimming removed 4 bases from V and 4 bases from J, with 17 bases in between. The CDR3 consists of 16 residues. The CDR3: CASSPDGGVGYNEQFF. The CDR3 DNA sequence: TGTGCCAGCAGCCCGGACGGCGGGGTTGGGTACAATGAGCAGTTCTTC.

The CDR3 DNA reads TGTGCCAGTAGTCCCCGGACAGGAACCTACGAGCAGTACTTC. It encodes CASSPRTGTYEQYF. This sequence joins TRBV19 and TRBJ2-7, with 7 bases matching TRBD1. The length of the CDR3 is 14 residues. Germline CDR1 LNHDA, CDR2 SQIVND (reference sequence). V was pared by 5 bases and J by 2 bases, with 6 bases of the junction left unmatched.

The chain has TRBV7-7 and TRBJ2-7, with TRBD2 matching over 13 bases. Germline lookup yields CDR1 SSHAT and CDR2 FNYEAQ (reference sequence). The CDR3 consists of 15 residues. Trimming cost V 4 bases and J 5 bases; bases outside gene matches: 5. The CDR3 sequence: CASSSGLAGDNEQYV. CDR3 DNA: TGTGCCAGCAGCTCCGGACTAGCGGGGGATAACGAGCAGTACGTC.

The chain is built from TRBV5-1 and TRBJ2-7, with 12 bases aligning to TRBD2. V was clipped by 4 bases and J by 3 bases; unmatched bases: 2. This CDR3 has 14 amino acids. CDR1 and CDR2 from the germline V gene are SGHRS and YFSETQ. DNA of the CDR3: TGCGCCAGCAGCAAACTAGCGGGGGGCTACGAGCAGTACTTC. Encoded protein: CASSKLAGGYEQYF.

The rearrangement links TRBV5-1 to TRBJ2-7; D gene uncertain. Germline V CDR1 and CDR2: SGHRS, YFSETQ. The CDR3 length is 14 residues. V lost 1 base and J 3 bases, leaving 11 bases between the germline ends. CDR3 sequence (DNA): TGCGCCAGCAGCTTGCTGGTAGTCGGCTACGAGCAGTACTTC. Encoded protein: CASSLLVVGYEQYF.

The J gene is TRBJ2-7, the V gene TRBV15; no clear D gene. This CDR3 comprises 15 residues. The V gene's germline CDR1 is LNHNV and CDR2 YYDKDF (reference sequence). V lost 0 bases, J lost 1 base, and 10 bases lay in between. The CDR3 loop is CATSRDNSLSYEQYF. DNA for the CDR3: TGTGCCACCAGCAGAGATAACTCCCTATCCTACGAGCAGTACTTC.

As DNA, the CDR3 is TGTGCCAGCAGCTCGGACAGGCAGTCTAACTATGGCTACACCTTC. This codes for CASSSDRQSNYGYTF. The V call is TRBV11-3, the J call TRBJ1-2; TRBD1 agrees at 7 bases. Germline V gene data show CDR1 as SGHNT and CDR2 as YENEEA. The CDR3 contains 15 residues. V lost 4 bases, J lost 0 bases, and 5 bases stayed unmatched.

The rearrangement links TRBV10-3 to TRBJ1-4, with 7 nucleotides matching TRBD1. V lost 2 bases to trimming and J lost 0 bases; unmatched junction nucleotides: 3. Germline V gives CDR1 ENHRY, CDR2 SYGVKD. This CDR3 region has 16 residues. The CDR3, as DNA: TGTGCCATCAGTGAGCAACAGGGGCCAACTAATGAAAAACTGTTTTTT. Amino acid sequence: CAISEQQGPTNEKLFF.

The chain employs TRBV6-1 and TRBJ2-7, with 7 bases lining up with TRBD1. Germline lookup yields CDR1 MNHNS and CDR2 SASEGT. The junction had 13 bases not matched to a gene; V was cut back by 3 bases and J by 2 bases. This CDR3 has 17 amino acids. The CDR3 DNA sequence: TGTGCCAGCAGTGAGCTCGGATGGGACAGACTCACCTACGAGCAGTACTTC. Translation: CASSELGWDRLTYEQYF.

This chain uses TRBV3-1 (or the pseudogene TRBV3-2) with TRBJ2-1; the match to TRBD2 covers 12 bases. J lost 8 bases, V lost 4 bases, and 12 bases had no gene match. The CDR3 consists of 17 residues. Germline CDR1 LGHDT, CDR2 YNNKEL (reference sequence). CDR3 loop: CASSPRLAGALVDEQFF. The CDR3 DNA sequence: TGTGCCAGCAGCCCTAGACTAGCGGGGGCCCTGGTGGATGAGCAGTTCTTC.

The table lists this clone with a count of one. J is TRBJ1-2 and V is TRBV12-3 or TRBV12-4; D unclear. This CDR3 region has 12 residues. V dropped 6 bases and J dropped 5 bases, with 10 bases sitting between them. The CDR3 loop is CASSSTLYGYTF. The DNA of the CDR3 is TGTGCCAGCAGCTCCACTCTTTATGGCTACACCTTC.